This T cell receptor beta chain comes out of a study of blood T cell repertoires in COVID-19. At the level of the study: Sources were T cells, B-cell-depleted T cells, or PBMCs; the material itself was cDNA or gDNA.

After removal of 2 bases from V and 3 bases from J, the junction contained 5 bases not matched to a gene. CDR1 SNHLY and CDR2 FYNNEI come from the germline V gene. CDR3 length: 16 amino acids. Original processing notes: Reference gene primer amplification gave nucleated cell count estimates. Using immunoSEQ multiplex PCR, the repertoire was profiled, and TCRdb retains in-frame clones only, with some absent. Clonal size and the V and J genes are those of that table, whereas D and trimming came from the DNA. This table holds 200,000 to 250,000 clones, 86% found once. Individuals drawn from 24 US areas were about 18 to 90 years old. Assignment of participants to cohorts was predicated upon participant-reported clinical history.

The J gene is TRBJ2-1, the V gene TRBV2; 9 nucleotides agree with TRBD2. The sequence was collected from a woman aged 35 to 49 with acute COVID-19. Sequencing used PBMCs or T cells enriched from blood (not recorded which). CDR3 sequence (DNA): TGTGCCAGCAGTGAAAATCTAGCGGGGATCTACAATGAGCAGTTCTTC. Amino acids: CASSENLAGIYNEQFF.